The clone carrying this T cell receptor beta chain was detected many times. Its specificity is not known. These data belong to a study of breast tumors, draining lymph nodes, adjacent tissues. Study-wide points: Tumors had less TCR diversity than lymph nodes, more than nontumor tissue. Tumor T cell lymph node origin was a supported hypothesis, not proven. Luminal-like breast cancer showed significantly greater tumor-nontumor repertoire similarity than basal-like breast cancer did.

The CDR3 sequence is 14 residues long. CDR1 is SNHLY and CDR2 is FYNNEI in the germline V gene. V was clipped by 9 bases and J by 0 bases, with 11 bases between them. One entry per CDR3 protein, called by TCRdb with MiXCR from the multiplex PCR reads. The table shows 150,000 to 200,000 distinct CDR3 sequences, with roughly 35% occurring only once. Samples came from axillary lymph nodes draining the breast cancer. Sequenced sample: axillary lymph node tissue. This sequence was found in a female donor with breast cancer. Some clones in this sample may be carry-over from other donors' samples. The V call is TRBV2, the J call TRBJ1-4, with D possibly TRBD1 on 6 matching bases. CDR3 protein: CASQGTSTNEKLFF. Written as DNA, the CDR3 is TGTGCCAGTCAGGGGACCTCAACTAATGAAAAACTGTTTTTT.